The 20 T cell receptor beta chains reported below all come from one sample, sequenced in a study of blood T cell repertoires in COVID-19. Libraries were prepared by immunoSEQ multiplex PCR; TCRdb keeps only in-frame clonotypes and omits some of them. The sample contains about 140,000 clones, about 83% of which appear only once. Sequencing was performed on peripheral blood. Source of these receptors: a man aged 25 to 40 with COVID-19, enrolled during active disease.

In DNA, the CDR3 is TGTGCCTGCCCGGGACAGAGTCCCACTGAAGCTTTCTTT. Encoded protein: CACPGQSPTEAFF. V is TRBV30 and J is TRBJ1-1; the match to TRBD1 covers 7 bases. Germline-derived CDR1 and CDR2 are GTSNPN and SVGIG (reference sequence). The CDR3 is 13 amino acids. Losses at the gene ends were 6 bases for V and 4 bases for J; bases not matched to a gene: 8.

This CDR3 is CASSLALQGNTEAFF. DNA of the CDR3: TGTGCCAGCAGCTTAGCGCTTCAGGGAAACACTGAAGCTTTCTTT. V and J are TRBV11-1 and TRBJ1-1; TRBD1 might be the D (5 bases). Germline V gene sequence: CDR1 SGHAT, CDR2 FQDESV (reference sequence). The V end lost 0 bases, the J end lost 2 bases, and 10 bases lay between the germline ends. The CDR3 spans 15 residues.

The rearrangement links TRBV24-1 to TRBJ1-1; a weak D match, TRBD1 (5 bases). Per the germline V gene, CDR1 is KGHDR and CDR2 is SFDVKD. V gave up 4 bases and J gave up 7 bases, with 12 bases separating them. CDR3 length: 13 residues. DNA of the CDR3: TGTGCCACCAGTGAGCAGGACACGGGTGAAGCTTTCTTT. This gives the protein CATSEQDTGEAFF.

Concerning this clone itself: An end of the junction differs from the germline gene, which may be a read error. V usage is TRBV2 and J usage is TRBJ2-7; perhaps TRBD1 as D (6 bases). CDR1 and CDR2 from the germline V gene are SNHLY and FYNNEI. CDR3 length: 12 amino acids. The CDR3 protein is CASSGGTGLVGF. The CDR3 DNA follows: TGTGCCAGCAGTGGGGGCACAGGGCTGGTGGGGTTC.

V usage is TRBV7-9 and J usage is TRBJ1-1, with no clear D. Germline CDR1 reads SEHNR; CDR2 reads FQNEAQ (reference sequence). Trimming removed 5 bases at V and 3 bases at J, with 7 bases between. The CDR3 has 12 residues. The CDR3 region is CASSQTHTEAFF. In DNA, the CDR3 is TGTGCCAGCAGCCAAACTCACACTGAAGCTTTCTTT.

V is TRBV5-4 and J is TRBJ1-2; D is unresolved. The CDR3 length is 13 residues. Germline loops: CDR1 SGHNT, CDR2 YYREEE (reference sequence). V lost 0 bases, J lost 8 bases, and 11 bases lay in between. Written as DNA, the CDR3 is TGTGCCAGCAGCTTGGACGGGGTATTAGGCTACACCTTC. It encodes CASSLDGVLGYTF. The full variable domain, its missing parts supplied by reference TRBV5-4 and TRBJ1-2, is ETGVTQSPTHLIKTRGQQVTLRCSSQSGHNTVSWYQQALGQGPQFIFQYYREEENGRGNFPPRFSGLQFPNYSSELNVNALELDDSALYLCASSLDGVLGYTFGSGTRLTVV.

This chain joins TRBV11-2 and TRBJ2-7, with 8 positions matching TRBD1. This CDR3 spans 14 amino acids. The germline CDR1 and CDR2 sequences are SGHAT and FQNNGV. J was trimmed by 3 bases and V by 5 bases; bases with no gene match: 6. This CDR3 reads CASSRGGQVYEQYF. CDR3 in DNA: TGTGCCAGCAGCCGAGGGGGACAGGTCTACGAGCAGTACTTC.

This clone was counted a single time. The V gene is TRBV4-3, the J gene TRBJ1-1, with TRBD1 as a possible D gene (5 bases). Looked up from germline, CDR1 is LGHNA and CDR2 is YSLEER. The V gene lost 0 bases and the J gene lost 11 bases, with 13 bases spanning the gap. The length of the CDR3 is 13 residues. CDR3 protein: CASSQEEGSAAFF. As DNA, the CDR3 is TGCGCCAGCAGCCAAGAGGAGGGGTCGGCGGCTTTCTTT.

V usage is TRBV28 and J usage is TRBJ2-7; D might be TRBD2 (5 bases). The V and J ends lost 5 bases and 0 bases respectively, with 17 bases between them. Germline V gene lookup returns CDR1 MDHEN and CDR2 SYDVKM. CDR3 length: 16 residues. The chain's CDR3 is CASSAVGVASSYEQYF. The CDR3, as DNA: TGTGCCAGCAGTGCGGTTGGGGTAGCGAGCTCCTACGAGCAGTACTTC. The variable domain in full, completed from reference TRBV28 and TRBJ2-7, reads DVKVTQSSRYLVKRTGEKVFLECVQDMDHENMFWYRQDPGLGLRLIYFSYDVKMKEKGDIPEGYSVSREKKERFSLILESASTNQTSMYLCASSAVGVASSYEQYFGPGTRLTVT.

In regard to this clone: Other DNA sequences in this sample translate to the same CDR3. V gene TRBV28 combines with J gene TRBJ1-2, with D possibly being TRBD1 (5 bases). CDR3 length equals 13 residues. In germline, CDR1 is MDHEN, CDR2 SYDVKM. V dropped 3 bases and J dropped 2 bases, with 7 bases sitting between them. CDR3 sequence: CASSLGQNYGYTF. The DNA of the CDR3 is TGTGCCAGCAGTTTGGGGCAGAACTATGGCTACACCTTC.

The chain uses TRBV4-2 and TRBJ2-1; weak D call: TRBD2 (6 bases). The germline V and J ends were trimmed by 0 bases and 5 bases, with 11 bases remaining between them. The CDR3 runs to 15 residues. The germline CDR1 and CDR2 sequences are LGHNA and YNFKEQ. The CDR3 protein is CASSQDVREDNEQFF. DNA of the CDR3: TGTGCCAGCAGCCAAGATGTGCGGGAAGACAATGAGCAGTTCTTC.

This chain joins TRBV24-1 and TRBJ2-3, with D perhaps matching TRBD1 (5 bases). Germline CDR1 is KGHDR and CDR2 is SFDVKD. The CDR3 has 15 amino acids. Trimming took 3 bases from V and 2 from J, leaving 11 bases between them. CDR3 sequence (DNA): TGTGCCACCAGTGATCAGTCCAGGGCCACAGATACGCAGTATTTT. It codes for CATSDQSRATDTQYF.

The chain recombines TRBV2 with TRBJ1-1, with D tentatively TRBD1 (6 bases). The CDR3 is 14 amino acids. Trimming left V 6 bases short and J 4 bases short, with 15 bases between. CDR1 and CDR2 (germline): SNHLY, FYNNEI. The chain's CDR3 is CASRGQGQGTEAFF. The CDR3 nucleotides read TGTGCCAGCAGAGGGCAGGGGCAGGGCACTGAAGCTTTCTTT.

This clone occurred a few times. This chain joins TRBV2 and TRBJ1-2; 7 nucleotides align to TRBD1. The germline V gene has CDR1 SNHLY and CDR2 FYNNEI. The V and J ends lost 10 bases and 8 bases, in that order; junction bases with no gene match: 7. The CDR3 has 11 residues. Here the CDR3 reads CATRQGRGYTF. CDR3 nucleotides: TGTGCCACTCGACAGGGTCGGGGCTACACCTTC.

This clone was observed a few times. The V call is TRBV6-5, the J call TRBJ1-5; unclear D gene. In germline, CDR1 is MNHEY, CDR2 SVGAGI. The length of the CDR3 is 14 residues. V lost 6 bases, J lost 1 base, and 10 bases lay in between. CDR3 sequence (DNA): TGTGCCAGCAGCAAAAGCGTGAGCAATCAGCCCCAGCATTTT. It yields the protein CASSKSVSNQPQHF.

The sample holds one count of this clone. This chain connects TRBV29-1 to TRBJ1-2; tentative D call: TRBD1 (6 bases). V was cut by 3 bases and J by 4 bases, with 9 bases left in between. Germline-derived CDR1 and CDR2 are SQVTM and ANQGSEA. CDR3 size: 12 residues. CDR3 in DNA: TGCAGCGTTGACAGGGGCGGCTATGGCTACACCTTC. It encodes CSVDRGGYGYTF. The whole variable domain, remainder taken from reference TRBV29-1 and TRBJ1-2, is SAVISQKPSRDICQRGTSLTIQCQVDSQVTMMFWYRQQPGQSLTLIATANQGSEATYESGFVIDKFPISRPNLTFSTLTVSNMSPEDSSIYLCSVDRGGYGYTFGSGTRLTVV.

The chain uses TRBV29-1 and TRBJ1-1; D perhaps matches TRBD1 (5 bases). Germline V gives CDR1 SQVTM, CDR2 ANQGSEA. Trimming took off 7 bases at V and 7 bases at J, with 10 bases between the two ends. This CDR3 spans 10 amino acids. The CDR3 here is CSGRQREAFF. CDR3 DNA sequence: TGCAGCGGCCGACAGCGTGAAGCTTTCTTT.

This chain connects TRBV6-2 or TRBV6-3 to TRBJ2-7; 8 bases fit TRBD1. The trim removed 5 bases at V and 4 bases at J, leaving 10 bases unmatched. The CDR3 consists of 15 residues. The germline gives CDR1 MNHEY, CDR2 SVGEGT. The DNA for the CDR3 is TGTGCCAGCAGTACAAGCCAGGGGGCGAGGTACGAGCAGTACTTC. Its protein product is CASSTSQGARYEQYF.

The chain employs TRBV5-5 and TRBJ2-5; a possible D gene is TRBD2 (5 bases). Germline V CDR1 and CDR2: SGHKS, YYEKEE (reference sequence). The CDR3 has 12 residues. V dropped 0 bases and J dropped 8 bases, with 8 bases sitting between them. DNA of the CDR3: TGTGCCAGCAGCTTGGGGGAGAGAACCCAGTACTTC. It codes for CASSLGERTQYF.

This clone was detected once. The chain employs TRBV6-5 and TRBJ2-3; D is unresolved. V was clipped by 6 bases and J by 6 bases, with 16 bases between them. This CDR3 contains 14 residues. Germline CDR1 is MNHEY and CDR2 is SVGAGI. Here the CDR3 DNA reads TGTGCCAGCAGCCCCCCCGGGTCCCAGGATACGCAGTATTTT. Amino acid sequence: CASSPPGSQDTQYF.